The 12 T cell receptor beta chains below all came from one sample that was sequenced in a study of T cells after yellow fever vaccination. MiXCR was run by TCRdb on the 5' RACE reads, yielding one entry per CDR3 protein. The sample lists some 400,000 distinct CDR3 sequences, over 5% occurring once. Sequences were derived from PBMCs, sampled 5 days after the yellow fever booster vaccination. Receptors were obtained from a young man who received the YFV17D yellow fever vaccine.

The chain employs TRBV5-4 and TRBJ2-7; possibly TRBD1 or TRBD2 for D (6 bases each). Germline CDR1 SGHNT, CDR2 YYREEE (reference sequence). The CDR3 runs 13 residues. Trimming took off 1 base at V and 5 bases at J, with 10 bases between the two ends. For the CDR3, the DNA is TGTGCCAGCAGCTTGTGGGGGGCCCACGAGCAGTACTTC. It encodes CASSLWGAHEQYF.

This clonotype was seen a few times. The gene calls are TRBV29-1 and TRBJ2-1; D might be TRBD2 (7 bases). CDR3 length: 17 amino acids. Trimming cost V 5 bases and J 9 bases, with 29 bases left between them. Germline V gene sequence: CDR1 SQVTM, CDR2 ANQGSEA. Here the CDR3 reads CSVTRGGLPGGSGEQFF. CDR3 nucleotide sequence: TGCAGCGTTACCAGGGGTGGATTACCGGGCGGGAGCGGTGAGCAGTTCTTC.

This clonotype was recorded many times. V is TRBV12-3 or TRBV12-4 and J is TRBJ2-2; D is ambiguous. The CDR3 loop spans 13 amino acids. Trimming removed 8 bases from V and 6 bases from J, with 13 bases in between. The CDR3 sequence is CASHTETSGELFF. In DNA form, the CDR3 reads TGTGCCAGCCACACAGAAACGTCCGGGGAGCTGTTTTTT.

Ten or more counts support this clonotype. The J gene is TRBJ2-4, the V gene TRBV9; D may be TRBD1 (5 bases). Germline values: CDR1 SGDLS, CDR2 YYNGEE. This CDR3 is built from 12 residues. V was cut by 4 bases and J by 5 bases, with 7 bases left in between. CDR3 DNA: TGTGCCAGCAGCCAGGGTGAAAACATTCAGTACTTC. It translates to CASSQGENIQYF.

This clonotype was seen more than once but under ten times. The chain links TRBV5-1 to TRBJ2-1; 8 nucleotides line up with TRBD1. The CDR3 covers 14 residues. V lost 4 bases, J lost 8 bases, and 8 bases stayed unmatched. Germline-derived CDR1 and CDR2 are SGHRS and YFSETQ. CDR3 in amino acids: CASSSGQGSDEQFF. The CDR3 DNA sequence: TGCGCCAGCAGCAGCGGACAGGGTTCCGATGAGCAGTTCTTC.

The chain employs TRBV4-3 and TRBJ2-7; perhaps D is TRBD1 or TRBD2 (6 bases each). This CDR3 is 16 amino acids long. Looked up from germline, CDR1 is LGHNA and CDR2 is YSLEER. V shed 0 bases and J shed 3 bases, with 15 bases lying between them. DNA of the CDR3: TGCGCCAGCAGCCAAGATCGGGGGACATACGGCTACGAGCAGTACTTC. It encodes CASSQDRGTYGYEQYF.

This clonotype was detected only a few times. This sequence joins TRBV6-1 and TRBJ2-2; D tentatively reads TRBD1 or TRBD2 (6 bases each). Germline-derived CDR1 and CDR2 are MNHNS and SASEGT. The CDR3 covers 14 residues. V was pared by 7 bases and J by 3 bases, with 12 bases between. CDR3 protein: CASKGGGHTGELFF. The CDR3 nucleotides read TGTGCCAGCAAAGGAGGGGGGCACACCGGGGAGCTGTTTTTT.

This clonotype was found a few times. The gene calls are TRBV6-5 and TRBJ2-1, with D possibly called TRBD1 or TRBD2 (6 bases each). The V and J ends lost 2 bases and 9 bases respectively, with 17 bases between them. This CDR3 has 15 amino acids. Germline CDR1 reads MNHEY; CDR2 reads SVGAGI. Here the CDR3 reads CASSYGVVGGSEQFF. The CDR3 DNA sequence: TGTGCCAGCAGTTACGGAGTAGTCGGGGGCAGTGAGCAGTTCTTC.

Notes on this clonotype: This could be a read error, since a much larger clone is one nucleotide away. The CDR3 DNA reads TGTGCCAGCATCCGACTAGCGCAAGAGACCCAGTACTTC. It is translated as CASIRLAQETQYF. The J gene is TRBJ2-5, the V gene TRBV12-3 or TRBV12-4; 8 nucleotides line up with TRBD2. J lost 2 bases, V lost 7 bases, and 3 bases had no gene match. The CDR3 is 13 amino acids.

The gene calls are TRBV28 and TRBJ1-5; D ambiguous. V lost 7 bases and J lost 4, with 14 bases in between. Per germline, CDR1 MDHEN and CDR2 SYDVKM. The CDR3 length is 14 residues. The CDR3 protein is CASTPGWSNQPQHF. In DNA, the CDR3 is TGTGCCAGCACCCCTGGTTGGTCGAATCAGCCCCAGCATTTT.

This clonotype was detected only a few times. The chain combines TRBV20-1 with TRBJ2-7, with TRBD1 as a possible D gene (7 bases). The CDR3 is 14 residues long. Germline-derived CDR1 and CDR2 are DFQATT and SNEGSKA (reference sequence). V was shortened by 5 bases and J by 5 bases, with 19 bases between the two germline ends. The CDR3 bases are TGCAGTGCTGCTGAACAGGGGAGGCTCGACGAGCAGTACTTC. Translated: CSAAEQGRLDEQYF.

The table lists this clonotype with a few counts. This CDR3 is CASSYYETQYF. CDR3 DNA: TGTGCCAGCAGTTACTACGAGACCCAGTACTTC. The rearrangement joins TRBV6-6 to TRBJ2-5; D not certain. The CDR3 runs 11 residues. Germline V gives CDR1 MNHNY, CDR2 SVGAGI (reference sequence). V lost 1 base to trimming and J lost 5 bases, with 2 bases between them.